This TCR beta chain was recovered during a study of CD8 T cells in Susac syndrome. Overall study context: When their blood was taken, the Susac syndrome patients had either not yet had any therapy, were taking corticosteroids, or were taking intravenous immunoglobulin alone.

CDR1 is DFQATT and CDR2 is SNEGSKA in the germline V gene (reference sequence). The CDR3 length is 15 residues. V dropped 0 bases and J dropped 2 bases, with 14 bases sitting between them. The patients with Susac syndrome were individuals who fulfilled the recently defined diagnostic criteria for disease that was either definite or probable. RNA was extracted with the RNeasy kit, and a quantity of roughly 0.5 to 1 ug was reverse transcribed using random hexamers. Multiplex immunoSEQ PCR targeted 54 Vbeta and 13 Jbeta TCR beta segments. TCRdb fed the immunoSEQ multiplex PCR reads into MiXCR, producing one record per CDR3 protein. The sample has 70,000 to 95,000 distinct CDR3 sequences; 94% are singletons.

The source of this sequence is a human donor with Susac syndrome. The V call is TRBV20-1, the J call TRBJ2-7; a weak D match, TRBD1 (5 bases). The sequencing input was CD8+ T cells from PBMCs. As DNA, the CDR3 is TGCAGTGCTAGAGATATCAGGGCAGGAACCTACGAGCAGTACTTC. This translates into CSARDIRAGTYEQYF.